The rows below give T cell receptor beta chains drawn from one sample of a study of blood T cell repertoires in COVID-19. The protocol was immunoSEQ multiplex PCR, while the TCRdb copy is restricted to in-frame clones and leaves out a portion. Altogether fewer than 600,000 clones are present, roughly 87% being singletons, with the ten largest covering 0.9%. The sample was peripheral blood. These receptors were obtained from a man between 18 and 29 years old with COVID-19, enrolled during active disease. CDR3s include the opening cysteine and the closing phenylalanine or tryptophan. A D gene is named only where the DNA matches it firmly. The size of a clone is reported for some rows only, either as once, few or many, or as a class for expanded clones.

d_call,v_call,j_call,clone_size,cdr3_nt,cdr3_aa
.,TRBV5-1,TRBJ2-1,.,TGCGCCAGCAGCCCTGGACTGGACTACAATGAGCAGTTCTTC,CASSPGLDYNEQFF
TRBD2,TRBV18,TRBJ2-7,.,TGTGCCAGCCGGTCGCGGGGGGGATCCGAAAGGAGCTCCTACGAGCAGTACTTC,CASRSRGGSERSSYEQYF
.,TRBV20-1,TRBJ1-2,.,TGCAGTGCCGGGGCTAACTATGGCTACACCTTC,CSAGANYGYTF
TRBD2,TRBV5-1,TRBJ2-1,once,TGCGCCAGCAGCTGGGGACTAGCGGAGAGTTACTACAATGAGCAGTTCTTC,CASSWGLAESYYNEQFF
.,TRBV30,TRBJ1-2,.,TGTGCCTGGAGCTGGGGGGTGGGGAGACCTAACTATGGCTACACCTTC,CAWSWGVGRPNYGYTF
TRBD2,TRBV7-8,TRBJ2-2,.,TGTGCCAGCAGCGCTCCAGCGGGGGTCGGGGCGGCCGGGGAGCTGTTTTTT,CASSAPAGVGAAGELFF
TRBD2,TRBV6-5,TRBJ2-3,once,TGTGCCAGCAAAAGACTAGCGGGGGCAGATACGCAGTATTTT,CASKRLAGADTQYF
TRBD2,TRBV27,TRBJ2-7,.,TGTGCCAGCAGTGACGGACTAGCGGGGTTAGACGAGCAGTACTTC,CASSDGLAGLDEQYF
TRBD1,TRBV11-2,TRBJ2-7,.,TGTGCCAGCAGCAAACCGGGACAGGGGTCCTACGAGCAGTACTTC,CASSKPGQGSYEQYF
.,TRBV10-1,TRBJ2-7,.,TGCGCCAGCAGTGAAGGGGGAGGGTACGAGCAGTACTTC,CASSEGGGYEQYF
.,TRBV28,TRBJ1-3,.,TGTGCCAGCAGTTTTTCCCTTGGAAACACCATATATTTT,CASSFSLGNTIYF
TRBD1,TRBV6-5,TRBJ1-1,once,TGTGCCAGCAGATTAAACAGGGGGTCCACTGAAGCTTTCTTT,CASRLNRGSTEAFF
TRBD1,TRBV19,TRBJ2-6,.,TGTGCCAGTAGTATCGGGGACAGGGGAGCAGGGGCCAACGTCCTGACTTTC,CASSIGDRGAGANVLTF
TRBD2,TRBV19,TRBJ2-7,.,TGTGCCAGTAAGGAAGGGCTAGCGGAAAGCTACGAGCAGTACTTC,CASKEGLAESYEQYF
TRBD1,TRBV5-1,TRBJ1-6,.,TGCGCCAGCAGCCCCTCGACAGGGAAAGGTTCACCCCTCCACTTT,CASSPSTGKGSPLHF
TRBD2,TRBV7-3,TRBJ2-3,.,TGTGCCAGCAGCCCCCAAGCGGGAGGGCCAGATACGCAGTATTTT,CASSPQAGGPDTQYF
.,TRBV19,TRBJ1-4,.,TGTGCCAGTAGCACCCCCCCAGAGGGAAAACTGTTTTTT,CASSTPPEGKLFF
.,TRBV11-2,TRBJ1-6,.,TGTGCCAGCAGCTCCAACAAAGAAAATTCACCCCTCCACTTT,CASSSNKENSPLHF